Sequencing of this T cell receptor (beta chain) was carried out in a study of shared clonotypes between healthy human individuals. V dropped 8 bases and J dropped 4; count of bases not matched to a gene: 8. Germline V gene lookup returns CDR1 KGHSH and CDR2 LQKENI. The CDR3 loop spans 15 amino acids. Assay used: immunoSEQ multiplex PCR; TCRdb lists only in-frame clones, some missing. Of approximately 2,300,000 clones detected, around 90% appear once; the ten largest clones hold 0.37%. Negatively enriched CD4+ T cells were divided by CD45RA into naive and memory. The genes are TRBV18 and TRBJ2-3, with 11 nucleotides matching TRBD2. The TCR originated in a man aged 18 to 30 in good health. Some clones in this sample may be carry-over from other donors' samples. The specimen sequenced was naive CD4+ T cells from PBMCs. Subset given: CD45RA+ positively selected. The CDR3 spells CASHDSGRAADTQYF. Here the CDR3 DNA reads TGTGCCAGCCACGATAGCGGGAGGGCCGCAGATACGCAGTATTTT.